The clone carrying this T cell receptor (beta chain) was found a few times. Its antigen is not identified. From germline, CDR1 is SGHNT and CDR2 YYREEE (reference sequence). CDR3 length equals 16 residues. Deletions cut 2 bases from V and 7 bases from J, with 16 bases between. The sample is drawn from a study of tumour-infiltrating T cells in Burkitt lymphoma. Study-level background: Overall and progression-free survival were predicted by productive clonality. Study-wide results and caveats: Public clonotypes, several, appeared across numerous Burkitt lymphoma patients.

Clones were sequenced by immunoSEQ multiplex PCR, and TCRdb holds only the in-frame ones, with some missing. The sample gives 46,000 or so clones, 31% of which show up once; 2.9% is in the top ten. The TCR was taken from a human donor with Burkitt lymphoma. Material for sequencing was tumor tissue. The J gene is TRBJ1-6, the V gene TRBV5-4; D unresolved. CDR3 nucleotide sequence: TGTGCCAGCAGCTTATATGAGGGTCTCCAAAATTCACCCCTCCACTTT. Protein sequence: CASSLYEGLQNSPLHF.